The 30 T cell receptor beta chains below all came from one sample that was sequenced in a study of cytomegalovirus exposure and HLA in healthy donors. The PCR had 60 Vbeta and 13 Jbeta primers. Here immunoSEQ multiplex PCR was the method, and the copy in TCRdb shows in-frame clones only, minus some. The sample shows tens of thousands of clones, about 84% of them seen only once. Material for sequencing was PBMCs. The receptor set was obtained from a man aged 25-45 years in good health and CMV-seronegative.

The rearrangement links TRBV7-8 to TRBJ2-3, with D maybe TRBD2 (6 bases). This CDR3 is 16 amino acids long. Germline V gene data show CDR1 as SGHVS and CDR2 as FQNEAQ. The V end lost 1 base, the J end lost 5 bases, and 16 bases lay between the germline ends. CDR3 sequence: CASSLGLEDFKDTQYF. In DNA form, the CDR3 reads TGTGCCAGCAGCTTAGGACTAGAGGATTTCAAAGATACGCAGTATTTT.

The CDR3 spells CASSFLRENTEAFF. In DNA, the CDR3 is TGTGCCAGCAGCTTCCTCCGGGAGAACACTGAAGCTTTCTTT. The chain recombines TRBV11-1 with TRBJ1-1, with D uncertain. From germline, CDR1 is SGHAT and CDR2 FQDESV (reference sequence). This CDR3 has 14 residues. Trimming shortened V by 3 bases and J by 1 base, and 9 bases separated the two germline ends.

The chain combines TRBV4-3 with TRBJ1-2, with TRBD1 identical over 8 bases. The CDR3 has 14 amino acids. Germline values: CDR1 LGHNA, CDR2 YSLEER. V was clipped by 1 base and J by 8 bases; unmatched bases: 6. This CDR3 is CASSQGTDRVGYTF. Written as DNA, the CDR3 is TGCGCCAGCAGCCAAGGAACGGACAGGGTAGGCTACACCTTC.

This clone was recorded a few times. One junction end does not reproduce the germline sequence, and a read error may be involved. The chain uses TRBV25-1 and TRBJ2-7; 7 nucleotides align to TRBD1. This CDR3 comprises 14 residues. Germline CDR1 is MGHDK and CDR2 is SYGVNS. The CDR3: CASSVTGTVYKQYF. DNA for the CDR3: TGTGCCAGCAGTGTAACCGGGACAGTCTACAAGCAGTACTTC.

With regard to this clone: A junction boundary mismatches the germline segment, possibly from a read error. The chain couples TRBV7-9 to TRBJ1-1; TRBD1 aligns across 8 bases. The CDR3 covers 14 residues. The germline gives CDR1 SEHNR, CDR2 FQNEAQ (reference sequence). Here the CDR3 DNA reads TGTGCCAGCAGCTTTAATTCCGACAGGGGACCCTTTTTTTTT. Translating it yields CASSFNSDRGPFFF.

By frequency in the sample, this clone is medium-sized (0.01 to 0.1%). V usage is TRBV29-1 and J usage is TRBJ2-7, with a weak D call TRBD1 (6 bases). The CDR3 is 14 amino acids. In germline, CDR1 is SQVTM, CDR2 ANQGSEA. The V gene lost 7 bases and the J gene lost 0 bases, with 16 bases spanning the gap. The CDR3 nucleotides are TGCAGCGCATCGGGGACACTAAGCTCCTACGAGCAGTACTTC. Its protein is CSASGTLSSYEQYF.

This chain joins TRBV10-1 and TRBJ2-3, with a weak D call TRBD2 (5 bases). V was shortened by 4 bases and J by 5 bases, with 16 bases between the two germline ends. CDR1 is WNHNN, CDR2 SYGVQD, per germline (reference sequence). This CDR3 has 15 residues. This chain's CDR3 is CASSGGDGRVDTQYF. In DNA, the CDR3 is TGCGCCAGCAGTGGGGGAGATGGCCGGGTAGATACGCAGTATTTT.

This clone was detected a few times. V is TRBV27 and J is TRBJ2-1, with 7 bases identical to TRBD2. The CDR3 contains 18 residues. Unmatched junction bases numbered 15, after V lost 5 bases and J lost 2 bases. The germline V gene encodes CDR1 MNHEY and CDR2 SMNVEV (reference sequence). CDR3 loop: CASSPTTAWREPYNEQFF. The CDR3 DNA follows: TGTGCCAGCAGTCCCACTACCGCCTGGCGGGAGCCCTACAATGAGCAGTTCTTC.

The J gene is TRBJ2-5, the V gene TRBV6-5, with 11 nucleotides matching TRBD1. The better agreement between TRBJ2-7 and the DNA end casts doubt on the J call. The CDR3 consists of 14 residues. Germline CDR1 is MNHEY and CDR2 is SVGAGI. CDR3 DNA: TGTGCCAGCAGTGGGACAGGGGGCTCCTACGAGCAGTACTTC. The encoded protein is CASSGTGGSYEQYF.

This clone was seen a handful of times. The chain couples TRBV6-4 to TRBJ2-1, with TRBD2 matching over 9 bases. V gave up 3 bases and J gave up 3 bases; unmatched junction bases: 0. Germline CDR1 MRHNA, CDR2 SNTAGT. CDR3 size: 14 residues. CDR3 loop: CASSERGGYNEQFF. The CDR3 DNA sequence: TGTGCCAGCAGTGAGCGGGGGGGCTACAATGAGCAGTTCTTC.

The chain couples TRBV5-6 to TRBJ1-2; weak D call: TRBD1 (5 bases). V gave up 0 bases and J gave up 4 bases, with 10 bases separating them. CDR3 size: 14 residues. The germline V gene has CDR1 SGHDT and CDR2 YYEEEE. The CDR3 nucleotides read TGTGCCAGCAGCTTGGTGGAGGGGTTCTATGGCTACACCTTC. Residues: CASSLVEGFYGYTF.

This clone was detected only once. V usage is TRBV30 and J usage is TRBJ1-3; D not certain. Trimming stripped 3 bases from V and 0 bases from J, with 9 bases between. This CDR3 comprises 14 residues. Per the germline V gene, CDR1 is GTSNPN and CDR2 is SVGIG (reference sequence). The CDR3 DNA reads as TGTGCCTGGAGCCTTCTAACCTCTGGAAACACCATATATTTT. It is translated as CAWSLLTSGNTIYF. Looking up the rest from reference TRBV30 and TRBJ1-3 gives the full variable domain: SQTIHQWPATLVQPVGSPLSLECTVEGTSNPNLYWYRQAAGRGLQLLFYSVGIGQISSEVPQNLSASRPQDRQFILSSKKLLLSDSGFYLCAWSLLTSGNTIYFGEGSWLTVV.

The V and J genes are TRBV5-1 and TRBJ2-1; TRBD1 agrees at 7 bases. Germline CDR1 is SGHRS and CDR2 is YFSETQ. This CDR3 spans 14 amino acids. V shed 3 bases, J shed 9 bases, and the junction held 9 bases outside the gene matches. CDR3 sequence reads: CASSWVQGLGEQFF. In DNA form, the CDR3 reads TGCGCCAGCAGCTGGGTACAGGGGTTGGGTGAGCAGTTCTTC.

The J gene is TRBJ2-7, the V gene TRBV6-1; D uncertain. Trimming stripped 7 bases from V and 1 base from J, with 14 bases between. Per the germline V gene, CDR1 is MNHNS and CDR2 is SASEGT. CDR3 size: 14 residues. The CDR3 DNA sequence: TGTGCCAGCACCCTTGCTGACTGGTCCTACGAGCAGTACTTC. Its translation is CASTLADWSYEQYF.

The rearrangement uses TRBV5-4 and TRBJ1-2; D unresolved. V dropped 0 bases and J dropped 5 bases, with 11 bases sitting between them. This CDR3 region has 14 residues. From germline, CDR1 is SGHNT and CDR2 YYREEE (reference sequence). The CDR3 region is CASSLDPPLYGYTF. The DNA of the CDR3 is TGTGCCAGCAGCTTGGATCCGCCACTTTATGGCTACACCTTC.

As concerns this clone: One end of the junction fails to match germline, which may point to a read error. This chain joins TRBV30 and TRBJ2-1; D perhaps matches TRBD2 (5 bases). Germline assignment: CDR1 GTSNPN and CDR2 SVGIG (reference sequence). The CDR3 sequence is 15 residues long. The CDR3 region is CTWNPPGKPYNEQFF. Written as DNA, the CDR3 is TGTACCTGGAACCCTCCCGGGAAACCCTACAATGAGCAGTTCTTC.

The V gene is TRBV5-1, the J gene TRBJ2-3; 11 bases line up with TRBD2. The CDR3 covers 18 residues. In germline, CDR1 is SGHRS, CDR2 YFSETQ. V dropped 4 bases and J dropped 5; count of bases not matched to a gene: 15. The CDR3 protein is CASSLQPSSGGALDTQYF. The CDR3 DNA is TGCGCCAGCAGCCTTCAACCCAGTAGCGGGGGGGCGTTAGATACGCAGTATTTT.

This clone appeared a few times. V gene TRBV18 combines with J gene TRBJ1-2; D remains ambiguous. Trimming cost V 3 bases and J 1 base, with 12 bases left between them. This CDR3 has 15 amino acids. Germline CDR1 is KGHSH and CDR2 is LQKENI. CDR3 bases: TGTGCCAGCTCACCCCCGAACGGTTTTAACTATGGCTACACCTTC. Its protein product is CASSPPNGFNYGYTF. The full variable domain, rest sourced from reference TRBV18 and TRBJ1-2, is NAGVMQNPRHLVRRRGQEARLRCSPMKGHSHVYWYRQLPEEGLKFMVYLQKENIIDESGMPKERFSAEFPKEGPSILRIQQVVRGDSAAYFCASSPPNGFNYGYTFGSGTRLTVV.

The table lists this clone with a count of one. This chain connects TRBV25-1 to TRBJ2-2, with D possibly TRBD1 on 6 matching bases. CDR3 length equals 15 residues. Deletions cut 3 bases from V and 0 bases from J, with 8 bases between. Germline V lookup: CDR1 MGHDK, CDR2 SYGVNS. CDR3 coding DNA: TGTGCCAGCAGTGACAGGGGACCGAACACCGGGGAGCTGTTTTTT. Translated: CASSDRGPNTGELFF.

The V call is TRBV2, the J call TRBJ2-1; D call uncertain. V was cut by 3 bases and J by 4 bases, with 10 bases left in between. This CDR3 has 14 amino acids. CDR1 and CDR2 (germline): SNHLY, FYNNEI. The CDR3 nucleotides read TGTGCCAGCAGTGATGTAAGCAGGTACAATGAGCAGTTCTTC. It is translated as CASSDVSRYNEQFF.

The chain combines TRBV6-5 with TRBJ2-1; the D gene is possibly TRBD2 (6 bases). From germline, CDR1 is MNHEY and CDR2 SVGAGI. V was pared by 9 bases and J by 3 bases, with 12 bases between. The CDR3 loop spans 13 amino acids. This CDR3 reads CASTGAGYNEQFF. The CDR3 coding sequence is TGTGCCAGTACGGGAGCGGGCTACAATGAGCAGTTCTTC.

The rearrangement joins TRBV10-3 to TRBJ2-7; 7 bases line up with TRBD1. Germline V gene lookup returns CDR1 ENHRY and CDR2 SYGVKD. The CDR3 has 15 residues. J lost 2 bases, V lost 0 bases, and 4 bases had no gene match. DNA for the CDR3: TGTGCCATCAGTGAGTCGAGCGGACAGGCCTACGAGCAGTACTTC. Protein sequence: CAISESSGQAYEQYF.

This clone occurred a few times. This chain joins TRBV11-2 and TRBJ1-2; the match to TRBD1 covers 8 bases. The CDR3 runs to 14 residues. V shed 5 bases and J 8 bases; nucleotides not matched to a gene: 10. Germline loops: CDR1 SGHAT, CDR2 FQNNGV. CDR3 coding DNA: TGTGCCAGCAGCCCTCTCAGGGGGCATTGGGGCTACACCTTC. Amino acids: CASSPLRGHWGYTF.

The rearrangement uses TRBV28 and TRBJ2-7; 7 nucleotides align to TRBD1. J gave up 4 bases and V 2 bases, and 5 bases lay outside the gene matches. The CDR3 has 14 residues. CDR1 and CDR2 from the germline V gene are MDHEN and SYDVKM. The CDR3 here is CASSLRGQVYEQYF. DNA for the CDR3: TGTGCCAGCAGTTTAAGGGGGCAAGTATACGAGCAGTACTTC.

This chain uses TRBV28 with TRBJ2-7, with TRBD1 identical over 7 bases. This CDR3 has 15 amino acids. The junction had 5 bases not matched to a gene; V was cut back by 2 bases and J by 1 base. Germline V CDR1 and CDR2: MDHEN, SYDVKM. CDR3 DNA: TGTGCCAGCAGTTTAGACACAGGGGCGTCCTACGAGCAGTACTTC. Translating gives CASSLDTGASYEQYF.

This clone appeared a few times. Germline and junction disagree at one end, which may indicate a read error. This chain joins TRBV9 and TRBJ1-3; 7 bases match TRBD1. The CDR3 sequence is 16 residues long. Germline CDR1 reads SGDLS; CDR2 reads YYNGEE. The CDR3 DNA reads TGTGCCAGCAGCGTAGTATCCGGGGACAGTGGAACCACCATATATTTT. It codes for CASSVVSGDSGTTIYF.

The chain links TRBV5-4 to TRBJ1-1; D is ambiguous. V lost 0 bases and J 6 bases, leaving 9 bases between the germline ends. The CDR3 is made up of 13 amino acids. The germline gives CDR1 SGHNT, CDR2 YYREEE (reference sequence). DNA for the CDR3: TGTGCCAGCAGCTTGGTGGAGCGCTCTGAAGCTTTCTTT. This translates into CASSLVERSEAFF.

This clone came up once. The CDR3: CASSSNRVLNTEAFF. CDR3 nucleotides: TGTGCCAGCAGCTCAAACAGGGTCTTGAACACTGAAGCTTTCTTT. The V gene is TRBV7-8, the J gene TRBJ1-1, with D possibly matching TRBD1 (6 bases). Germline V gene data show CDR1 as SGHVS and CDR2 as FQNEAQ. This CDR3 is 15 amino acids long. The V end was cut by 4 bases, the J end by 0 bases, with 12 bases between.

There are a few counts of this clone. The sample carries other DNA sequences with the same CDR3. This rearrangement joins TRBV7-9 to TRBJ1-3; D possibly corresponds to TRBD1 (6 bases). The V gene lost 6 bases and the J gene lost 4 bases, with 10 bases spanning the gap. The CDR3 is made up of 13 amino acids. CDR1 is SEHNR and CDR2 is FQNEAQ in the germline V gene (reference sequence). The CDR3 DNA is TGTGCCAGCAGTCTCGGACAGGGAAACACCATATATTTT. It yields the protein CASSLGQGNTIYF.

The chain combines TRBV7-8 with TRBJ1-2; no clear D. The length of the CDR3 is 15 residues. CDR1 and CDR2 (germline): SGHVS, FQNEAQ. V lost 3 bases and J lost 2, with 13 bases in between. The DNA of the CDR3 is TGTGCCAGCAGCTTGAGCCAGACAAGAAACTATGGCTACACCTTC. The encoded protein is CASSLSQTRNYGYTF. Together with reference TRBV7-8 and TRBJ1-2, the CDR3 gives the full variable domain: GAGVSQSPRYKVAKRGQDVALRCDPISGHVSLFWYQQALGQGPEFLTYFQNEAQLDKSGLPSDRFFAERPEGSVSTLKIQRTQQEDSAVYLCASSLSQTRNYGYTFGSGTRLTVV.